This entry lists 28 T cell receptor beta chains sequenced from one sample in a study of technical replicates of blood from a few donors. The repertoire was sequenced with immunoSEQ multiplex PCR; TCRdb's copy has only in-frame clones and lacks some. Found here are tens of thousands of clones, 92% of them singletons; the top ten hold approximately 0.25%. The sample taken for sequencing was T cells isolated from PBMCs. The receptors come from a human donor in good health.

V is TRBV10-3 and J is TRBJ2-1, with 9 bases fitting TRBD2. The trim removed 1 base at V and 6 bases at J, leaving 7 bases unmatched. Germline V gene lookup returns CDR1 ENHRY and CDR2 SYGVKD. The CDR3 spans 16 residues. DNA for the CDR3: TGTGCCATCAGTGAGTTTGAGTCTAGCGGGACCAATGAGCAGTTCTTC. Translating gives CAISEFESSGTNEQFF.

V and J are TRBV6-5 and TRBJ1-4; 8 bases line up with TRBD1. The V gene's germline CDR1 is MNHEY and CDR2 SVGAGI. The CDR3 loop spans 16 amino acids. V lost 2 bases to trimming and J lost 7 bases; unmatched junction nucleotides: 9. The CDR3: CASSYPRQGIPEKLFF. CDR3 DNA sequence: TGTGCCAGCAGTTACCCCAGACAGGGGATCCCTGAAAAACTGTTTTTT.

This clone has just one count. The genes are TRBV6-1 and TRBJ1-1, with D possibly TRBD1 on 5 matching bases. In germline, CDR1 is MNHNS, CDR2 SASEGT. The length of the CDR3 is 14 residues. V was shortened by 1 base and J by 5 bases, with 11 bases between the two germline ends. The CDR3: CASSEGRGWTEAFF. The CDR3 bases are TGTGCCAGCAGTGAAGGAAGGGGATGGACTGAAGCTTTCTTT.

The V call is TRBV7-7, the J call TRBJ2-5; D may be TRBD2 (5 bases). The germline V and J ends were trimmed by 5 bases and 5 bases, with 12 bases remaining between them. The CDR3 contains 13 residues. The germline gives CDR1 SSHAT, CDR2 FNYEAQ (reference sequence). CDR3 region: CASSRGLGETQYF. The CDR3, as DNA: TGTGCCAGCAGCCGGGGTTTGGGGGAGACCCAGTACTTC.

This clone was seen more than once but under ten times. The chain couples TRBV7-3 to TRBJ2-1, with D uncertain. This CDR3 has 15 amino acids. Trimming took 1 base from V and 4 from J, leaving 11 bases between them. The germline CDR1 and CDR2 sequences are SGHTA and FQGTGA. The CDR3 is CASSLNSVSYNEQFF. The CDR3 nucleotides are TGTGCCAGCAGCTTAAATTCGGTATCGTACAATGAGCAGTTCTTC.

V is TRBV9 and J is TRBJ2-4; weak D call: TRBD2 (5 bases). V was clipped by 3 bases and J by 5 bases, with 9 bases between them. CDR1 and CDR2 from the germline V gene are SGDLS and YYNGEE. CDR3 length: 13 amino acids. CDR3 sequence (DNA): TGTGCCAGCAGCGGGGAACTAGAAAACATTCAGTACTTC. This encodes CASSGELENIQYF.

The chain couples TRBV2 to TRBJ2-3; D is undetermined. This CDR3 spans 19 amino acids. V lost 0 bases and J 0 bases, leaving 19 bases between the germline ends. Germline assignment: CDR1 SNHLY and CDR2 FYNNEI. CDR3 protein: CASSEALQVTSASTDTQYF. As DNA, the CDR3 is TGTGCCAGCAGTGAAGCGCTTCAAGTGACTTCCGCTAGCACAGATACGCAGTATTTT.

This rearrangement joins TRBV19 to TRBJ2-1; D perhaps matches TRBD2 (6 bases). The germline CDR1 and CDR2 sequences are LNHDA and SQIVND (reference sequence). The V gene lost 5 bases and the J gene lost 7 bases, with 12 bases spanning the gap. The CDR3 has 13 residues. Here the CDR3 DNA reads TGTGCCAGTAGTTGGAGGGCCTCGAATGAGCAGTTCTTC. Translating it yields CASSWRASNEQFF.

V usage is TRBV28 and J usage is TRBJ2-3; possibly TRBD1 for D (6 bases). The CDR3 totals 16 residues. Between the trimmed V and J ends, which lost 6 bases and 0 bases, there was a span of 16 bases. Germline V gives CDR1 MDHEN, CDR2 SYDVKM. For the CDR3, the DNA is TGTGCCAGCAGCTCCGCACAGGGATTCAGCACAGATACGCAGTATTTT. Protein product: CASSSAQGFSTDTQYF.

The chain has TRBV9 and TRBJ1-2; D remains ambiguous. CDR1 SGDLS and CDR2 YYNGEE come from the germline V gene. Trimming cost V 3 bases and J 7 bases, with 7 bases left between them. This CDR3 has 11 residues. CDR3 loop: CASSGTFGYTF. CDR3 coding DNA: TGTGCCAGCAGCGGGACTTTTGGCTACACCTTC.

The chain has TRBV6-1 and TRBJ1-2; 8 nucleotides match TRBD1. CDR1 is MNHNS and CDR2 is SASEGT in the germline V gene. The CDR3 is 12 amino acids. The ends lost 6 bases at V and 8 bases at J; junction bases unmatched: 5. CDR3 region: CASRDRDGGYTF. The CDR3 DNA is TGTGCCAGCAGGGACAGGGACGGGGGCTACACCTTC.

The chain links TRBV7-9 to TRBJ2-7; the match to TRBD1 covers 8 bases. The germline V gene has CDR1 SEHNR and CDR2 FQNEAQ (reference sequence). After removal of 1 base from V and 6 bases from J, the junction contained 11 bases not matched to a gene. The CDR3 totals 16 residues. In DNA form, the CDR3 reads TGTGCCAGCAGCTTAGGAACACAGGGGGTAGAAGTCGAGCAGTACTTC. This sequence encodes CASSLGTQGVEVEQYF.

CDR3 protein: CASSSGDLDQPQHF. For the CDR3, the DNA is TGTGCCAGCAGTTCGGGGGACCTCGATCAGCCCCAGCATTTT. The chain joins TRBV6-5 to TRBJ1-5; D is possibly TRBD1 (5 bases). The CDR3 has 14 amino acids. V lost 4 bases, J lost 5 bases, and 12 bases lay in between. CDR1 and CDR2 from the germline V gene are MNHEY and SVGAGI.

The V call is TRBV18, the J call TRBJ1-1, with D perhaps matching TRBD1 (5 bases). Germline V CDR1 and CDR2: KGHSH, LQKENI. The CDR3 totals 14 residues. The V end was cut by 8 bases, the J end by 1 base, with 14 bases between. The CDR3, as DNA: TGTGCCAGCGCGACAGAACCTACGAACACTGAAGCTTTCTTT. This translates into CASATEPTNTEAFF. The full variable domain, in which reference TRBV18 and TRBJ1-1 provide the parts outside the CDR3, is NAGVMQNPRHLVRRRGQEARLRCSPMKGHSHVYWYRQLPEEGLKFMVYLQKENIIDESGMPKERFSAEFPKEGPSILRIQQVVRGDSAAYFCASATEPTNTEAFFGQGTRLTVV.

This clone was observed once. V gene TRBV10-3 combines with J gene TRBJ2-1, with 7 bases identical to TRBD1. The CDR3 has 14 residues. The V and J ends lost 7 bases and 4 bases, in that order; junction bases with no gene match: 7. Germline V gene sequence: CDR1 ENHRY, CDR2 SYGVKD. CDR3 region: CAITAGTEYNEQFF. Here the CDR3 DNA reads TGTGCCATCACCGCCGGGACAGAATACAATGAGCAGTTCTTC.

The chain recombines TRBV2 with TRBJ2-1, with D possibly TRBD1 on 7 matching bases. CDR3 length: 13 residues. From germline, CDR1 is SNHLY and CDR2 FYNNEI. Trimming removed 8 bases from V and 12 bases from J, with 20 bases in between. CDR3 coding DNA: TGTGCCAGCGGAAACAGGGGACTGCAATGGCAGTTCTTC. It translates to CASGNRGLQWQFF.

This rearrangement joins TRBV27 to TRBJ1-6; the match to TRBD1 covers 11 bases. After removal of 1 base from V and 5 bases from J, the junction contained 1 base not matched to a gene. Germline assignment: CDR1 MNHEY and CDR2 SMNVEV (reference sequence). CDR3 length: 16 residues. The CDR3 DNA follows: TGTGCCAGCAGTTTATTGGGACAGGGGGATAATTCACCCCTCCACTTT. Its protein product is CASSLLGQGDNSPLHF.

CDR3 region: CASSPEGMDTGELFF. The CDR3 coding sequence is TGTGCCAGCTCACCGGAGGGAATGGACACCGGGGAGCTGTTTTTT. The genes are TRBV18 and TRBJ2-2; possible D gene TRBD2, 6 bases. The V end lost 3 bases, the J end lost 3 bases, and 11 bases lay between the germline ends. This CDR3 is 15 amino acids long. Germline CDR1 and CDR2: KGHSH and LQKENI.

The rearrangement joins TRBV28 to TRBJ1-1, with D uncertain. The CDR3 loop spans 13 amino acids. Germline V CDR1 and CDR2: MDHEN, SYDVKM. The V end was cut by 6 bases, the J end by 1 base, with 9 bases between. The CDR3 sequence: CASSRRGNTEAFF. The CDR3 DNA reads as TGTGCCAGCAGCCGGCGGGGGAACACTGAAGCTTTCTTT.

This chain joins TRBV7-9 and TRBJ2-7, with D perhaps TRBD2 (5 bases). CDR1 is SEHNR, CDR2 FQNEAQ, per germline (reference sequence). V was cut by 5 bases and J by 3 bases, with 14 bases left in between. The CDR3 runs 14 residues. CDR3 nucleotides: TGTGCCAGCAGCCCGGCGGGCAATTTCTACGAGCAGTACTTC. Translated: CASSPAGNFYEQYF.

The chain combines TRBV9 with TRBJ1-5; TRBD1 might be the D (6 bases). CDR3 length: 15 residues. Looked up from germline, CDR1 is SGDLS and CDR2 is YYNGEE. V shed 0 bases and J shed 7 bases, with 14 bases lying between them. This CDR3 reads CASSVDGGGGQPQHF. The CDR3 nucleotides read TGTGCCAGCAGCGTAGACGGGGGGGGCGGGCAGCCCCAGCATTTT.

This clone has only a few counts. The rearrangement links TRBV6-1 to TRBJ1-2, with TRBD1 identical over 7 bases. CDR1 is MNHNS, CDR2 SASEGT, per germline. The junction had 6 bases not matched to a gene; V was cut back by 7 bases and J by 4 bases. The CDR3 sequence is 13 residues long. The CDR3 reads CASISTGTYGYTF. The CDR3, as DNA: TGTGCCAGCATATCGACAGGGACCTATGGCTACACCTTC.

The chain uses TRBV29-1 and TRBJ2-7, with TRBD2 identical over 14 bases. The trim removed 6 bases at V and 2 bases at J, leaving 3 bases unmatched. The germline gives CDR1 SQVTM, CDR2 ANQGSEA. The CDR3 totals 14 residues. This CDR3 reads CSVSGLAGAYEQYF. The CDR3 nucleotides are TGCAGCGTGTCGGGACTAGCGGGAGCCTACGAGCAGTACTTC.

This clone was observed once. The chain combines TRBV7-9 with TRBJ2-3; the D is unclear. CDR1 and CDR2 from the germline V gene are SEHNR and FQNEAQ (reference sequence). Trimming removed 2 bases from V and 3 bases from J, with 6 bases in between. The CDR3 is made up of 13 amino acids. DNA for the CDR3: TGTGCCAGCAGCTTACTAGTGACAGATACGCAGTATTTT. It translates to CASSLLVTDTQYF.

V usage is TRBV6-5 and J usage is TRBJ1-2; D call uncertain. V was trimmed by 1 base and J by 8 bases, leaving 14 bases between them. The CDR3 spans 14 residues. CDR1 and CDR2 from the germline V gene are MNHEY and SVGAGI. This CDR3 is CASSYLAVPFGYTF. The CDR3 bases are TGTGCCAGCAGTTACTTGGCAGTCCCTTTCGGCTACACCTTC.

The chain recombines TRBV7-9 with TRBJ2-2, with 8 bases aligning to TRBD2. The CDR3 consists of 17 residues. V shed 6 bases and J 0 bases; nucleotides not matched to a gene: 9. The germline V gene has CDR1 SEHNR and CDR2 FQNEAQ (reference sequence). The CDR3 DNA follows: TGTGCCAGCAGACCTAGCAGACTAGCGACGAACACCGGGGAGCTGTTTTTT. Amino acid sequence: CASRPSRLATNTGELFF.

This chain connects TRBV5-4 to TRBJ2-3; TRBD2 matches at 10 bases. J was trimmed by 0 bases and V by 5 bases; bases with no gene match: 3. The CDR3 is 15 residues long. Germline values: CDR1 SGHNT, CDR2 YYREEE (reference sequence). The CDR3 DNA reads TGTGCCAGCAGGACGACTAGCGGGAGCACAGATACGCAGTATTTT. The encoded protein is CASRTTSGSTDTQYF. Complete variable domain (other parts from reference TRBV5-4 and TRBJ2-3): ETGVTQSPTHLIKTRGQQVTLRCSSQSGHNTVSWYQQALGQGPQFIFQYYREEENGRGNFPPRFSGLQFPNYSSELNVNALELDDSALYLCASRTTSGSTDTQYFGPGTRLTVL.

V gene TRBV5-1 combines with J gene TRBJ2-6, with D possibly matching TRBD1 (6 bases). V lost 2 bases to trimming and J lost 0 bases, with 18 bases between them. Germline V gives CDR1 SGHRS, CDR2 YFSETQ. The CDR3 sequence is 19 residues long. CDR3 bases: TGCGCCAGCAGCTTTCTTGGGGTACAGGGTCGCTCTGGGGCCAACGTCCTGACTTTC. Translating gives CASSFLGVQGRSGANVLTF. The entire variable domain, with the rest obtained from reference TRBV5-1 and TRBJ2-6, is as follows: KAGVTQTPRYLIKTRGQQVTLSCSPISGHRSVSWYQQTPGQGLQFLFEYFSETQRNKGNFPGRFSGRQFSNSRSEMNVSTLELGDSALYLCASSFLGVQGRSGANVLTFGAGSRLTVL.